The 28 T cell receptor beta chains reported below all come from one sample, sequenced in a study of CD8+CD57+ T cells in acquired aplastic anemia. Template material for TCR beta VDJ and CDR3 profiling consisted of genomic DNA. TCRdb redid the calling of the reads with MiXCR, one entry per CDR3 protein. Here the sample spans about 220,000 distinct CDR3 sequences, around 32% being singletons. What was sequenced was sorted CD4+, CD8+, or CD8+CD57+ T cells (not recorded which) from PBMCs. These receptors all come from a human donor in good health, serving as a control.

Concerning this clonotype: Just one base apart from a much larger clone, this may be a read error. This chain joins TRBV9 and TRBJ2-7; 8 positions agree with TRBD2. This CDR3 contains 14 residues. Trimming cost V 3 bases and J 3 bases; bases outside gene matches: 5. Germline values: CDR1 SGDLS, CDR2 YYNGEE. DNA for the CDR3: TGTGCCAGCAGCGCGGGGGGGCGTAACTACGAGCAGTACTTC. Residues: CASSAGGRNYEQYF.

The table lists this clonotype with many counts. The genes are TRBV24-1 and TRBJ1-1; D is perhaps TRBD1 (5 bases). There are 14 residues in the CDR3. CDR1 KGHDR and CDR2 SFDVKD come from the germline V gene. Trimming shortened V by 0 bases and J by 5 bases, and 9 bases separated the two germline ends. This CDR3 reads CATSDLDSRTEAFF. The DNA of the CDR3 is TGTGCCACCAGTGATTTGGACAGTAGGACTGAAGCTTTCTTT.

This clonotype was seen a handful of times. V usage is TRBV29-1 and J usage is TRBJ1-1; 11 nucleotides line up with TRBD1. CDR1 is SQVTM and CDR2 is ANQGSEA in the germline V gene. This CDR3 has 13 amino acids. J was trimmed by 7 bases and V by 4 bases; bases with no gene match: 5. The CDR3 is CSVGTGGGGEAFF. Written as DNA, the CDR3 is TGCAGCGTTGGGACAGGGGGCGGAGGTGAAGCTTTCTTT. Filled out from reference TRBV29-1 and TRBJ1-1, the complete variable domain reads SAVISQKPSRDICQRGTSLTIQCQVDSQVTMMFWYRQQPGQSLTLIATANQGSEATYESGFVIDKFPISRPNLTFSTLTVSNMSPEDSSIYLCSVGTGGGGEAFFGQGTRLTVV.

This clonotype was recorded many times. This chain uses TRBV7-2 with TRBJ2-1, with D uncertain. Trimming took off 0 bases at V and 0 bases at J, with 6 bases between the two ends. The germline V gene has CDR1 SGHTA and CDR2 FQGNSA. This CDR3 is 15 amino acids long. CDR3 coding DNA: TGTGCCAGCAGCTTAGCGGGAAGCTCCTACAATGAGCAGTTCTTC. It translates to CASSLAGSSYNEQFF.

The CDR3 nucleotides are TGTGCCAGCAGCTTAACCGGGACTAGCGATGAGCAGTTCTTC. Translated: CASSLTGTSDEQFF. The genes are TRBV7-2 and TRBJ2-1; 10 bases are a match to TRBD2. CDR3 length: 14 residues. Germline CDR1 and CDR2: SGHTA and FQGNSA. After removal of 2 bases from V and 8 bases from J, the junction contained 3 bases not matched to a gene.

Many counts were recorded for this clonotype. The chain links TRBV7-2 to TRBJ1-1; no definite D call. The length of the CDR3 is 13 residues. Trimming shortened V by 6 bases and J by 1 base, and 9 bases separated the two germline ends. Per germline, CDR1 SGHTA and CDR2 FQGNSA. The CDR3 here is CASRGRGNTEAFF. In DNA form, the CDR3 reads TGTGCCAGCAGGGGCCGAGGGAACACTGAAGCTTTCTTT.

For this clonotype: Compared with germline, one end of the junction differs, possibly owing to a read error. The chain couples TRBV12-3 or TRBV12-4 to TRBJ2-1; the match to TRBD2 covers 13 bases. The CDR3 length is 19 residues. CDR3 coding DNA: TGTGCCAGCAGACCGGACACTAGCGGGAGGGAGTACTCCTACAATGAGCAGCTCTTC. This codes for CASRPDTSGREYSYNEQLF.

The V call is TRBV18, the J call TRBJ1-1; tentatively, D is TRBD1 (6 bases). This CDR3 contains 15 residues. Germline V gives CDR1 KGHSH, CDR2 LQKENI. Trimming took 2 bases from V and 2 from J, leaving 12 bases between them. CDR3 protein: CASSPYRDTNTEAFF. The CDR3, as DNA: TGTGCCAGCTCACCATACAGGGACACAAACACTGAAGCTTTCTTT.

This clonotype has a count of ten or more. The chain combines TRBV12-3 or TRBV12-4 with TRBJ1-2; D remains unclear. The V end was cut by 4 bases, the J end by 8 bases, with 17 bases between. This CDR3 is 14 amino acids long. Here the CDR3 reads CASSSSAAGLGYTF. The CDR3 DNA is TGTGCCAGCAGTTCATCTGCGGCAGGCTTAGGCTACACCTTC.

This clonotype was seen repeatedly, ten times or more. V and J are TRBV3-1 and TRBJ1-4; TRBD1 is a possible D gene (5 bases). The CDR3 totals 12 residues. Germline loops: CDR1 LGHDT, CDR2 YNNKEL (reference sequence). V was clipped by 0 bases and J by 11 bases, with 7 bases between them. CDR3 region: CASSQDWGKLFF. The DNA for the CDR3 is TGTGCCAGCAGCCAAGATTGGGGGAAACTGTTTTTT.

This sequence joins TRBV25-1 and TRBJ2-7; weak D call: TRBD1 (5 bases). The germline V and J ends were trimmed by 7 bases and 2 bases, with 12 bases remaining between them. This CDR3 is built from 13 residues. CDR1 is MGHDK, CDR2 SYGVNS, per germline. The CDR3 is CASKGKGTYEQYF. The DNA of the CDR3 is TGTGCCAGCAAGGGGAAGGGGACCTACGAGCAGTACTTC.

The chain couples TRBV24-1 to TRBJ2-5, with 8 bases fitting TRBD1. Trimming at V came to 6 bases and at J to 2 bases, leaving 4 bases not matched to a gene. The CDR3 sequence is 14 residues long. Per germline, CDR1 KGHDR and CDR2 SFDVKD. CDR3 in DNA: TGTGCCACCAGTTTCCGGACAGGGCAAGAGACCCAGTACTTC. It codes for CATSFRTGQETQYF.

This clonotype was recorded a few times. V and J are TRBV24-1 and TRBJ1-2; maybe TRBD1 (5 bases). Trimming cost V 9 bases and J 7 bases, with 8 bases left between them. The CDR3 is 10 residues long. Germline V gene lookup returns CDR1 KGHDR and CDR2 SFDVKD. The DNA for the CDR3 is TGTGCCACCGACAGACCTGGCTACACCTTC. Its protein product is CATDRPGYTF.

The CDR3 coding sequence is TGTGCCAGCAGGGGCGGACAGGGCACTGAAGCTTTCTTT. Residues: CASRGGQGTEAFF. This rearrangement joins TRBV10-3 to TRBJ1-1; the match to TRBD1 covers 8 bases. This CDR3 region has 13 residues. J gave up 4 bases and V 10 bases, and 8 bases lay outside the gene matches. CDR1 is ENHRY, CDR2 SYGVKD, per germline.

The V gene is TRBV5-5, the J gene TRBJ1-1, with D unresolved. The germline V and J ends were trimmed by 0 bases and 5 bases, with 8 bases remaining between them. The length of the CDR3 is 13 residues. The V gene's germline CDR1 is SGHKS and CDR2 YYEKEE (reference sequence). The CDR3 is CASSLVAETEAFF. The CDR3 DNA follows: TGTGCCAGCAGCTTGGTGGCGGAGACTGAAGCTTTCTTT.

This clonotype occurred a few times. The rearrangement joins TRBV30 to TRBJ2-7; possibly TRBD2 for D (5 bases). Trimming shortened V by 0 bases and J by 6 bases, and 15 bases separated the two germline ends. Germline V CDR1 and CDR2: GTSNPN, SVGIG (reference sequence). CDR3 size: 14 residues. CDR3 region: CAWSVGSLAGEQYF. The CDR3 DNA reads TGTGCCTGGAGTGTAGGTAGTTTGGCGGGCGAGCAGTACTTC.

The chain couples TRBV20-1 to TRBJ2-7, with TRBD2 as a possible D gene (5 bases). CDR1 is DFQATT, CDR2 SNEGSKA, per germline (reference sequence). V dropped 6 bases and J dropped 3 bases, with 24 bases sitting between them. This CDR3 region has 16 residues. CDR3 loop: CSANGRSGGHLYEQYF. The CDR3 DNA sequence: TGCAGTGCCAATGGACGGAGCGGCGGGCACCTCTACGAGCAGTACTTC.

The genes are TRBV9 and TRBJ2-3; 16 bases are a match to TRBD2. Germline CDR1 SGDLS, CDR2 YYNGEE. Germline trimming cut 3 bases from V and 2 bases from J; bases unmatched to any gene: 6. The CDR3 contains 18 residues. The CDR3 sequence is CASSAPGLAGGNTDTQYF. For the CDR3, the DNA is TGTGCCAGCAGCGCCCCGGGACTAGCGGGAGGGAACACAGATACGCAGTATTTT.

This chain uses TRBV3-1 with TRBJ2-7, with TRBD2 identical over 12 bases. With V trimmed by 1 base and J by 3 bases, 1 base remained unmatched. The CDR3 consists of 15 residues. Germline assignment: CDR1 LGHDT and CDR2 YNNKEL (reference sequence). This CDR3 is CASSQGLAGVYEQYF. DNA for the CDR3: TGTGCCAGCAGCCAAGGACTAGCGGGAGTCTACGAGCAGTACTTC.

As for this clonotype: This clone may be a read error of a much larger clone one base away. The chain has TRBV12-3 or TRBV12-4 and TRBJ2-1, with D unresolved. CDR3 size: 12 residues. V was clipped by 5 bases and J by 9 bases, with 11 bases between them. Written as DNA, the CDR3 is TGTGCCAGCAGTCCCCTTAGAGGTGAGCAGTTCTTC. This encodes CASSPLRGEQFF.

This clonotype appeared many times. The V and J genes are TRBV2 and TRBJ1-6, with 7 bases lining up with TRBD1. The CDR3 is 13 residues long. Germline CDR1 is SNHLY and CDR2 is FYNNEI. The V gene end was trimmed by 10 bases and the J gene end by 5 bases; junction bases not matched to a gene: 5. The CDR3 here is CATTGQNNSPLHF. CDR3 nucleotides: TGTGCCACCACGGGACAGAATAATTCACCCCTCCACTTT. Combining the CDR3 with reference TRBV2 and TRBJ1-6 gives the whole variable domain EPEVTQTPSHQVTQMGQEVILRCVPISNHLYFYWYRQILGQKVEFLVSFYNNEISEKSEIFDDQFSVERPDGSNFTLKIRSTKLEDSAMYFCATTGQNNSPLHFGNGTRLTVT.

This chain links TRBV29-1 with TRBJ1-2; D uncertain. This CDR3 region has 12 residues. Trimming shortened V by 4 bases and J by 13 bases, and 19 bases separated the two germline ends. Germline CDR1 SQVTM, CDR2 ANQGSEA. This CDR3 reads CSVGAVGGSSTF. DNA of the CDR3: TGCAGCGTTGGGGCCGTCGGAGGGAGTTCCACCTTC.

V is TRBV3-1 and J is TRBJ1-1; D ambiguous. Trimming stripped 4 bases from V and 3 bases from J, with 12 bases between. Germline V gene data show CDR1 as LGHDT and CDR2 as YNNKEL (reference sequence). The length of the CDR3 is 14 residues. The CDR3 bases are TGTGCCAGCAGCCCCCACGAGGGAGACACTGAAGCTTTCTTT. Encoded protein: CASSPHEGDTEAFF.

This clonotype was counted at least ten times. J is TRBJ2-7 and V is TRBV11-2, with TRBD2 identical over 9 bases. Germline values: CDR1 SGHAT, CDR2 FQNNGV. The CDR3 runs 17 residues. After removal of 0 bases from V and 2 bases from J, the junction contained 8 bases not matched to a gene. The CDR3 nucleotides are TGTGCCAGCAGCTTAGATCGCGGACTAGCGAGAACCTACGAGCAGTACTTC. This gives the protein CASSLDRGLARTYEQYF.

This clonotype was found a few times. The chain combines TRBV12-3 or TRBV12-4 with TRBJ2-1, with 8 nucleotides matching TRBD1. There are 14 residues in the CDR3. The V and J ends lost 8 bases and 10 bases, in that order; junction bases with no gene match: 13. The CDR3 DNA sequence: TGTGCCAGCCAACCCCCAGGGGGCGCGAGGGAGCAGTTCTTC. Its protein is CASQPPGGAREQFF.

This clonotype occurred many times. The chain combines TRBV11-1 with TRBJ2-7, with 11 bases that match TRBD1. Looked up from germline, CDR1 is SGHAT and CDR2 is FQDESV (reference sequence). This CDR3 spans 14 amino acids. V shed 5 bases, J shed 5 bases, and the junction held 5 bases outside the gene matches. CDR3 DNA: TGTGCCAGCAGCCACCGGACAGGGGGCGACGAGCAGTACTTC. Amino acid sequence: CASSHRTGGDEQYF.

In the case of this clonotype: It may be a read error: a sequence one base away is much more abundant. The V and J genes are TRBV7-3 and TRBJ2-2; D is perhaps TRBD2 (5 bases). Germline V gene data show CDR1 as SGHTA and CDR2 as FQGTGA. The CDR3 totals 13 residues. Here the CDR3 DNA reads TGTGCCAGCAGCAGCCATTCCACCGGGGAGCCGTTTTTT. It encodes CASSSHSTGEPFF.

About this clonotype: A much larger clone differs by one base, so this may be a read error. V usage is TRBV12-3 or TRBV12-4 and J usage is TRBJ1-5; 7 nucleotides line up with TRBD1. The CDR3 sequence is 14 residues long. The CDR3 DNA reads TGTGCCAGCAGTTACGGACAGGTAAATCAGCCCCAGCGTTTT. It codes for CASSYGQVNQPQRF.